The sequence of this TCR beta chain was determined in a study of control samples from healthy donors and cancer patients. TCRdb's copy holds only in-frame clones and misses some; the assay was immunoSEQ multiplex PCR. The sample lists roughly 200,000 clones; just under 95% were seen once. The CDR3 contains 14 residues. Germline-derived CDR1 and CDR2 are KGHSH and LQKENI. Trimming removed 5 bases from V and 8 bases from J, with 16 bases in between. The sequencing sample was made of blood. The TCR was taken from a man between 50 and 59 years old in good health. The chain joins TRBV18 to TRBJ2-1, with D perhaps TRBD2 (7 bases). This CDR3 is CASSRGGSIDEQFF. CDR3 bases: TGTGCCAGCTCAAGGGGGGGCTCTATCGATGAGCAGTTCTTC.